Given below is one TCR beta chain in context. A single count supports this clone. Its antigen remains undetermined. Per-base qualities were not stored, and no clone one base away is much larger. Single-read evidence is weak. The library came from PCR. Sequencing instrument: Illumina HiSeq 4000. High-throughput sequencing was used to profile the CDR3 region of the TCR beta-chain in every patient. The authors' analysis ran thus. A classifier to discriminate distant-metastatic papillary thyroid cancer patients was built from CDR3 differences across clinicopathological groups. Repertoire diversity was assessed with the Shannon index, and tumor-blood repertoire similarity with the Morisita-Horn index. TCRdb redid the processing of the public reads, applying fastp at Q25 and MiXCR, and retained in-frame beta chains. None of the V and J calls come from the authors' own analysis; TCRdb made them. The table for this sample lists approximately 38,000 clones; around a third of them were counted only once. The ten largest make up approximately 16% of the sample.

Measured from the cysteine to the phenylalanine, the CDR3 is 13 residues long. Only the CDR3 region is kept as DNA, spanning 39 bases read in frame from base 1. Taken from the germline V gene (reference sequence), the CDR1 and CDR2 loops are DFQATT and SNEGSKA. The V and J ends are trimmed by 5 bases and 2 bases, leaving 11 bases between them. No patient had received any treatment before thyroid surgery. The study retrospectively analysed patient clinical samples collected from 2012 to 2018 using T-cell receptor beta sequencing. This entry comes from a study of metastatic and nonmetastatic thyroid tumors (dated by TCRdb to between 2020 and 2021). As for the study more broadly: Repertoires from peripheral blood and from tumor or nodule tissue samples of malignant and benign thyroid patients were compared.

Overall study outcomes, separate from this receptor: TCR beta diversity was reported as significantly higher in malignant tumors than in benign nodules, in both blood and tumor samples.

The receptor's source is a female donor with papillary thyroid cancer or a benign thyroid nodule (not recorded which). Some clones in this sample may be carry-over from other donors' samples. The sequence is built from TRBV20-1 and TRBJ2-3, with TRBD2 tentatively as D gene (5 bases match). Source material: tumor tissue. The nucleotide sequence reads TGCAGTGCTGAGAGCGGAGTCACAGATACGCAGTATTTT. The resulting protein is CSAESGVTDTQYF.